This TCR beta chain originates from a study of shared clonotypes between healthy human individuals. In the study overall: The study used three CD4 naive, three CD4 memory, two CD8 naive and one CD8 memory plate per donor. Study-level findings and limits: A small donor pool kept down the genetic and exposure-history diversity that was represented. Naive subsets typically showed greater estimated richness than memory subsets.

The CDR3 runs to 13 residues. Per the germline V gene, CDR1 is SGHNT and CDR2 is YYREEE (reference sequence). The V and J ends lost 6 bases and 2 bases respectively, with 11 bases between them. As concerns this clone: As yet, its antigen is unknown. The sample has other DNA sequences that encode this CDR3 too.

A CD45RA-negative memory subset and a CD45RA+ naive subset were separated from the CD4+ cells. Assay: immunoSEQ multiplex PCR; the TCRdb copy retains only in-frame clones and omits some. Here the sample spans some 1,100,000 clones, approximately 78% being singletons. The TCR comes from a man between 18 and 35 years old in good health. Some clones in this sample may be carry-over from other donors' samples. Material for sequencing was memory CD4+ T cells from PBMCs. The subset denotes: CD45RA-negative fraction. The rearrangement uses TRBV5-4 and TRBJ2-5; D uncertain. The CDR3 sequence: CASTPGGQETQYF. In DNA, the CDR3 is TGTGCCAGCACCCCAGGTGGGCAAGAGACCCAGTACTTC.